This TCR beta chain was retrieved from a study of blood T cells in healthy people across ages. Germline V gives CDR1 SGHVS, CDR2 FQNEAQ. The CDR3 extends over 14 amino acids. Trimming cost V 0 bases and J 3 bases, with 9 bases left between them. For the second PCR, which ran for about 7 to 11 cycles, a sample-barcoded 5' primer and a J-beta primer mix were used. Each CDR3 protein gets one entry after TCRdb re-called the 5' RACE reads with MiXCR. Of fewer than 800,000 distinct CDR3 sequences in the sample, 25% were seen once. This clonotype has a handful of counts. The antigen is unknown. Study observations and caveats: The CMV status of each donor remained undetermined, and this could have confounded shifts in expanded clonotypes.

These data were also reused for a study on T cells of mothers and their children. As reported in that work: A second PCR was performed with the M1S primer. This primer added sample barcodes and 2-4 random nucleotides.

The source of this sequence is a boy younger than 18 in good health. V usage is TRBV7-8 and J usage is TRBJ2-7; either TRBD1 or TRBD2 may supply D (5 bases each). The sequencing sample was made of blood. Here the CDR3 reads CASSLAPRGYEQYF. In DNA form, the CDR3 reads TGTGCCAGCAGCTTAGCACCGAGGGGCTACGAGCAGTACTTC. Full variable domain (missing parts from reference TRBV7-8 and TRBJ2-7): GAGVSQSPRYKVAKRGQDVALRCDPISGHVSLFWYQQALGQGPEFLTYFQNEAQLDKSGLPSDRFFAERPEGSVSTLKIQRTQQEDSAVYLCASSLAPRGYEQYFGPGTRLTVT.